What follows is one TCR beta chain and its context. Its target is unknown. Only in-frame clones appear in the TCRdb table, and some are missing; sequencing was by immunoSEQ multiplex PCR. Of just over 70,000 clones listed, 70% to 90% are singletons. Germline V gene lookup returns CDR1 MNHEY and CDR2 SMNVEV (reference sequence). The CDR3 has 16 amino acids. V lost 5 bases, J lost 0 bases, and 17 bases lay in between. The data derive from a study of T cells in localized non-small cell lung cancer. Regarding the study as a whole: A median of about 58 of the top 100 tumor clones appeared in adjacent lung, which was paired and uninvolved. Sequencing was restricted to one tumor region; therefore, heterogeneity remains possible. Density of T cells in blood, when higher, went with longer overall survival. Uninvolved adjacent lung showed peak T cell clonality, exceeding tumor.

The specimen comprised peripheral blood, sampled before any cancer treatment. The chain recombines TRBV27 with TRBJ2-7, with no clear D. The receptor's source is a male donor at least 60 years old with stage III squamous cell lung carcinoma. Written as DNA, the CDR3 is TGTGCCAGCAGTCCCTCCGCTGGGCCCCGCTCCTACGAGCAGTACGTC. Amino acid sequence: CASSPSAGPRSYEQYV.